Included here is one T cell receptor beta chain sequence, with context. The data belong to a study of OX40 agonist ivuxolimab in advanced cancers. Trimming left V 1 base short and J 2 bases short, with 9 bases between. CDR1 and CDR2 (germline): SGHTA, FQGNSA. The CDR3 totals 15 residues. Assay used: immunoSEQ multiplex PCR; TCRdb lists only in-frame clones, some missing. The profile shows 90,000 to 130,000 clones, approximately 90% of them singletons. The receptor comes from an adult with an advanced solid tumor such as melanoma, head and neck, liver or kidney cancer. The sequences come from CD4+ or CD8+ T cells sorted from blood, collected in a trial of the OX40 agonist ivuxolimab. V is TRBV7-2 and J is TRBJ1-3, with D possibly matching TRBD1 (6 bases). The CDR3 spells CASSLVGTPGNTIYF. The CDR3 DNA follows: TGTGCCAGCAGCTTAGTCGGGACACCTGGAAACACCATATATTTT.